This section outlines one T cell receptor (beta chain) sequence together with its context. This sample stems from a study of cytomegalovirus exposure and HLA in healthy donors. PCR employed 60 Vbeta and 13 Jbeta primers. Measured with immunoSEQ multiplex PCR; TCRdb has only the in-frame clones, and not every one. The data show fewer than 300,000 clones, with over 70% seen just once and 0.3% held by the top ten. The V segment lost 2 bases and the J segment 4 bases; nucleotides outside the gene matches: 6. This CDR3 comprises 16 residues. The germline V gene encodes CDR1 MGHRA and CDR2 YSYEKL. The gene calls are TRBV4-1 and TRBJ1-2; 11 bases match TRBD1. The receptor was derived from a girl aged 2 to 9 in good health and CMV-seronegative. Sample: PBMCs. DNA of the CDR3: TGCGCCAGCAGCCAATCCGGGACAGGGGGTTTCTATGGCTACACCTTC. This codes for CASSQSGTGGFYGYTF.